The entry below gives a single TCR beta chain sequence along with its context. This specimen comes from a study of blood T cell repertoires in COVID-19. The protocol was immunoSEQ multiplex PCR, while the TCRdb copy is restricted to in-frame clones and leaves out a portion. The sample has around 130,000 clones, around 89% seen once. The V gene lost 0 bases and the J gene lost 4 bases, with 6 bases spanning the gap. Germline V gene sequence: CDR1 LNHDA, CDR2 SQIVND (reference sequence). The CDR3 extends over 14 amino acids. Material: peripheral blood. The clonotype was recovered from a man in his fifties with active or convalescent COVID-19. The chain couples TRBV19 to TRBJ2-2, with unresolved D. This CDR3 reads CASSIDGRTGELFF. The CDR3 DNA is TGTGCCAGTAGTATAGATGGGCGCACCGGGGAGCTGTTTTTT.